Included here is one TCR beta chain sequence, with context. What it recognizes is unknown. This specimen belongs to a study of OX40 agonist ivuxolimab in advanced cancers. Study-level background: Patients undergoing dose escalation presented with hepatocellular carcinoma, melanoma, renal cell or head and neck cancer. The group had a mean age of roughly 56 years, ranged from roughly 23 to 90, and was approximately 81% male.

CDR3 size: 11 residues. V shed 6 bases and J shed 4 bases, with 7 bases lying between them. CDR1 MNHEY and CDR2 SVGAGI come from the germline V gene. Study-level findings and limits: Low normalized clonal expansion also occurred in some nonresponding patients. Among expanded peripheral T cells, antigen specificity went undetermined.

Profiled with immunoSEQ multiplex PCR; TCRdb holds only in-frame clones, not every one. The sample consists of some 70,000 clones, roughly four fifths of them appearing once. V is TRBV6-5 and J is TRBJ2-7; D is undetermined. This specimen consisted of CD4+ or CD8+ T cells sorted from blood, obtained in a trial of the OX40 agonist ivuxolimab. The clonotype was recovered from an adult with an advanced solid tumor such as melanoma, head and neck, liver or kidney cancer. This CDR3 reads CASRSGYEQYF. CDR3 DNA: TGTGCCAGCAGGTCCGGGTACGAGCAGTACTTC.